Listed below are T cell receptor beta chains from one sample, sequenced in a study of T cells in Graves' hyperthyroidism and ophthalmopathy. One entry per CDR3 protein, called by TCRdb with MiXCR from the multiplex PCR reads. This sample carries a few hundred thousand distinct CDR3 sequences, about 14% of them seen once, and the ten largest clones take roughly a fifth. Specimen: blood. All receptors derive from a woman in her thirties with Graves' ophthalmopathy. Each CDR3 is given with its conserved first and last residue. A D gene is named only where the DNA matches it firmly. Clone sizes are given selectively: once, few, many, or a class where the clone is expanded.

v_call,d_call,j_call,clone_size,cdr3_nt,cdr3_aa
TRBV12-3/TRBV12-4,.,TRBJ1-1,.,TGTGCCAGCAGTGATCCGGGACGGCGGAACACTGAAGCTTTCTTT,CASSDPGRRNTEAFF
TRBV7-9,.,TRBJ1-1,many,TGTGCCAGCAGCTTAGACGGTATGAACACTGAAGCTTTCTTT,CASSLDGMNTEAFF
TRBV27,TRBD1,TRBJ1-2,.,TGTGCCAGCAGTCCGTCTAGGACAGGCTATGGCTACACCTTC,CASSPSRTGYGYTF
TRBV12-3/TRBV12-4,TRBD1,TRBJ1-6,many,TGTGCCAGCAGCCCGACAGGGGGTACGACACCCCTCCACTTT,CASSPTGGTTPLHF
TRBV28,.,TRBJ2-7,many,TGTGCCAGCAGTAGGACAGACACCTACGAGCAGTACTTC,CASSRTDTYEQYF
TRBV5-1,.,TRBJ1-2,many,TGCGCCAGCAGCTTGGCGTCGGGGGGTCTCCAGGCGGGCTACACCTTC,CASSLASGGLQAGYTF
TRBV7-9,.,TRBJ2-5,many,TGTGCCAGCAGCCAGACCCTGGGGACCCAGTACTTC,CASSQTLGTQYF
TRBV27,TRBD1,TRBJ1-3,few,TGTGCCAGCAGCACAACGGGACAGCCTGGGGACACCATATATTTT,CASSTTGQPGDTIYF
TRBV10-1,.,TRBJ1-1,few,TGCGCCAGCAGTCTGACCGAGGGCACTGAAGCTTTCTTT,CASSLTEGTEAFF
TRBV7-9,TRBD1,TRBJ1-1,few,TGTGCCAGCTCAAGGGACAGGGGGATGAACACTGAAGCTTTCTTT,CASSRDRGMNTEAFF
TRBV4-2,TRBD2,TRBJ2-5,few,TGTGCCAGCAGCCAAGTGGCGGGAGAACTCCAAGAGACCCAGTACTTC,CASSQVAGELQETQYF
TRBV15,TRBD2,TRBJ2-1,.,TGTGCCATCTCGCGGGGGGCCGGATACAATGAGCAGTTCTTC,CAISRGAGYNEQFF
TRBV7-9,.,TRBJ1-6,few,TGTGCCAGCAGCCCCACCAGTTCACCGCCCCCCCACTTT,CASSPTSSPPPHF
TRBV9,TRBD1,TRBJ2-5,many,TGTGCCAGCAGCGTAGCTACGGCGGGGACAGGGAATCAAGAGACCCAGTACTTC,CASSVATAGTGNQETQYF
TRBV5-4,TRBD1,TRBJ2-3,many,TGTGCCAGCAGCTTAAGGGGGCCGACAGATACGCAGTATTTT,CASSLRGPTDTQYF
TRBV30,TRBD1,TRBJ2-1,many,TGTGCCTGGAGTCCCCGGGACAGGGGACCTTCATCCAAGGGGTACAATGAGCAGTTCTTC,CAWSPRDRGPSSKGYNEQFF
TRBV18,.,TRBJ2-2,many,TGTGCCAGCTCACCATTCCTAGTAAGCAACACCGGGGAGCTGTTTTTT,CASSPFLVSNTGELFF
TRBV20-1,TRBD2,TRBJ2-3,.,TGCAGTGCTCCCTCGGCGGCGGGGGGGAACACAGATACGCAGTATTTT,CSAPSAAGGNTDTQYF
TRBV7-7,.,TRBJ2-6,many,TGTGCTAGCAGCTGGGGGGACCATCGGGCTGGGGCCAACGTCCTGACTTTC,CASSWGDHRAGANVLTF
TRBV6-1,.,TRBJ2-7,few,TGTGCCAGCAGTGAAGCCAACTACGAGCAGTACTTC,CASSEANYEQYF
TRBV6-9,TRBD1,TRBJ1-5,.,TGTGCCAGCAGTTACGGGGACAGCCTGGGGAAGCTGAGTCAGCCCCAGCATTTT,CASSYGDSLGKLSQPQHF
TRBV20-1,.,TRBJ1-6,many,TGCAGTGCTAGAGAGGACAGCAATTCACCCCTCCACTTT,CSAREDSNSPLHF
TRBV6-1,TRBD1,TRBJ2-7,many,TGTGCCAGCAGGATGACAGGGGCCTTGGGGCCCGAGCAGTACTTC,CASRMTGALGPEQYF
TRBV14,.,TRBJ2-1,few,TGTGCCAGCAGCCAAGCGTTCGTCCAATACTACAATGAGCAGTTCTTC,CASSQAFVQYYNEQFF
TRBV6-1,.,TRBJ2-1,.,TGTGCCAGCAGTGATCGCGCGGCCCACAATGAGCAGTTCTTC,CASSDRAAHNEQFF
TRBV20-1,TRBD2,TRBJ2-2,few,TGCAGTGCTAGAGTAGCTAGCGGACAAGCGAACACCGGGGAGCTGTTTTTT,CSARVASGQANTGELFF
TRBV27,.,TRBJ2-2,many,TGTGCCAGCAGTTTCGGCAGGGCGAACACCGGGGAGCTGTTTTTT,CASSFGRANTGELFF
TRBV5-8,.,TRBJ2-1,many,TGTGCCAGCAGCCAAACGACAGGCGTCGATGAGCAGTTCTTC,CASSQTTGVDEQFF
TRBV11-2,.,TRBJ1-3,many,TGTGCCAGCAGCCCCACGGGGCCGAACACCATATATTTT,CASSPTGPNTIYF
TRBV9,TRBD1,TRBJ1-6,.,TGTGCCAGCAGCAACCGACAGGGGGATAATTCACCCCTCCACTTT,CASSNRQGDNSPLHF
TRBV6-1,.,TRBJ1-5,few,TGTGCCAGCAGTCCACCGGACCGGGACAAAGATCAGCCCCAGCATTTT,CASSPPDRDKDQPQHF
TRBV15,.,TRBJ2-1,.,TGTGCCACCAGCAGTGGTCCAGGGGGGGCCGGTGAGCAGTTCTTC,CATSSGPGGAGEQFF
TRBV2,.,TRBJ1-5,many,TGTGCCAGCAGTGGGCCTTTACCCCATCAGCCCCAGCATTTT,CASSGPLPHQPQHF
TRBV2,.,TRBJ2-7,many,TGTGCCAGCAGTCCTGGGAGGTACGAGCAGTACTTC,CASSPGRYEQYF
TRBV20-1,.,TRBJ2-7,many,TGCAGTGCTAGAGATTCCCAGGCAGATACCTACGAGCAGTACTTC,CSARDSQADTYEQYF
TRBV7-2,.,TRBJ2-1,many,TGTGCCAGCAGACAAAACGCCTACAATGAGCAGTTCTTC,CASRQNAYNEQFF
TRBV3-1,.,TRBJ1-2,many,TGTGCCAGCAGCCGGGGTACTAACTATGGCTACACCTTC,CASSRGTNYGYTF